The T cell receptor beta chain under discussion was sequenced for a study of blood T cell repertoires in COVID-19. Study-level information: Acute and convalescent COVID-19 samples came from the United States, Italy and Spain.

V gave up 5 bases and J gave up 5 bases; unmatched junction bases: 6. Germline V CDR1 and CDR2: MNHEY, SVGAGI. CDR3 length: 14 residues. Only in-frame clones appear in the TCRdb table, and some are missing; sequencing was by immunoSEQ multiplex PCR. This sample has nearly 200,000 clones, with approximately 88% found just once. Assignment of participants to cohorts was predicated upon participant-reported clinical history. Donors in Cohort 3 counted as recovered after two negative PCRs, clearance, or symptom resolution. Sequencing was performed on PBMCs or T cells enriched from blood (not recorded which). This receptor was identified in a woman under 30 who had recovered from COVID-19. The chain recombines TRBV6-5 with TRBJ2-5; 9 nucleotides line up with TRBD1. CDR3 residues: CASSHGTGWETQYF. The CDR3 bases are TGTGCCAGCAGTCACGGGACAGGGTGGGAGACCCAGTACTTC.